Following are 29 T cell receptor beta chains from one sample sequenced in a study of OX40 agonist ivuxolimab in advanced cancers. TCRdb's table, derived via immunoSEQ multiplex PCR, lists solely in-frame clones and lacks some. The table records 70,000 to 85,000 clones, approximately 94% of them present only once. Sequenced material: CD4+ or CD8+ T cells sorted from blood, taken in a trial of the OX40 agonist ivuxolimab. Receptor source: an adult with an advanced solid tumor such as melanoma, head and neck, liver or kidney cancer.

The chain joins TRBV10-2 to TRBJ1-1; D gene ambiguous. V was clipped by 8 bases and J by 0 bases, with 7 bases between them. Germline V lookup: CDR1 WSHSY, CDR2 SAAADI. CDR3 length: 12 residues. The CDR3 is CASAQVNTEAFF. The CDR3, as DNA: TGCGCCAGCGCTCAGGTGAACACTGAAGCTTTCTTT.

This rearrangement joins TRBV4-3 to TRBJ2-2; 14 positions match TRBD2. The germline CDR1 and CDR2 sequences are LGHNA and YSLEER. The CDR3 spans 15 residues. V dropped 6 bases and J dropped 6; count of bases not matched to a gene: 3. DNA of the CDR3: TGCGCCAGCAGGGGACTAGCGGGAGTAGCCGGGGAGCTGTTTTTT. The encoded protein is CASRGLAGVAGELFF.

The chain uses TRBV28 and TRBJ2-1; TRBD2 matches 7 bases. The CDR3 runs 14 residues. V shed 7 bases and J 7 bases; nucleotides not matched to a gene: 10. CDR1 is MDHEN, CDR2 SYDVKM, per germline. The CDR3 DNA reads TGTGCCAGCAACCTGGGGGGGTCAACGAATGAGCAGTTCTTC. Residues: CASNLGGSTNEQFF.

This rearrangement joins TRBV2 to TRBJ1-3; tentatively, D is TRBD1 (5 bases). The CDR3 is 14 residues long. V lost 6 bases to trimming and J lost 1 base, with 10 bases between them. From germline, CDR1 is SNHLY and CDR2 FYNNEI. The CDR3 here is CASRFGGSGNTIYF. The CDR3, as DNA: TGTGCCAGCAGGTTCGGGGGTTCTGGAAACACCATATATTTT.

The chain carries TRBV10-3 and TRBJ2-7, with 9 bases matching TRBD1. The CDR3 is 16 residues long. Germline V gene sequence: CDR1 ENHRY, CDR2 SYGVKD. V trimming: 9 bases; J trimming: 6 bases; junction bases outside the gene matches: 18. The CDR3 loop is CAINGESGTGSGEQYF. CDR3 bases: TGTGCCATAAATGGGGAGTCCGGGACAGGGTCGGGCGAGCAGTACTTC.

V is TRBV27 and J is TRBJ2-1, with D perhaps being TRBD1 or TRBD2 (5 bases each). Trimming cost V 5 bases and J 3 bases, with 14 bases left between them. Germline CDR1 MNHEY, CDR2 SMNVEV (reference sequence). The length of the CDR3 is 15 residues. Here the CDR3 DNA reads TGTGCCAGCAGTCCCCGAAGGGACCACTACAATGAGCAGTTCTTC. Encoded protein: CASSPRRDHYNEQFF.

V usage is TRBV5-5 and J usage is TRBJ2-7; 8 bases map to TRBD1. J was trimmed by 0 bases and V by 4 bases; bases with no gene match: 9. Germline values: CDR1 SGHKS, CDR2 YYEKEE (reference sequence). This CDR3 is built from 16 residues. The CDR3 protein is CASSAEGTGRSYEQYF. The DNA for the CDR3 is TGTGCCAGCAGCGCAGAAGGGACAGGCCGCTCCTACGAGCAGTACTTC.

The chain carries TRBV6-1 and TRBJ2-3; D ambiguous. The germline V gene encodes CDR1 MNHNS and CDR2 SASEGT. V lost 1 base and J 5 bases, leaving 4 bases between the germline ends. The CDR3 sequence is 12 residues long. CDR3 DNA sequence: TGTGCCAGCAGTGAAGGGCGAGATACGCAGTATTTT. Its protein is CASSEGRDTQYF.

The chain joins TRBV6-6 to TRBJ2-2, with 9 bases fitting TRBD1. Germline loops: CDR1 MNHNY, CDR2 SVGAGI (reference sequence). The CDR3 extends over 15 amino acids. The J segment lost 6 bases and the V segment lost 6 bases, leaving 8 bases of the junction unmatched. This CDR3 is CASSYQQGAPGELFF. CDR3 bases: TGTGCCAGCAGCTACCAACAGGGGGCCCCCGGGGAGCTGTTTTTT.

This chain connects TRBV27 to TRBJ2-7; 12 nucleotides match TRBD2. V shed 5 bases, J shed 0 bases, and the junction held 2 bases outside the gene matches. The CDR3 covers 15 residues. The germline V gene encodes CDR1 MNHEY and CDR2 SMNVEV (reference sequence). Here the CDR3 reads CASSGLAGSSYEQYF. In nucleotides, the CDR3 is TGTGCCAGCAGTGGACTAGCGGGGAGCTCCTACGAGCAGTACTTC.

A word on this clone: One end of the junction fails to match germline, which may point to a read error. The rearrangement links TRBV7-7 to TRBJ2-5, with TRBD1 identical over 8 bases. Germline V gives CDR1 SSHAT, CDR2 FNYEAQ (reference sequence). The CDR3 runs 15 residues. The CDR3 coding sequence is TGTGCTAGCAGCTTAGGACAGGGCGCGAGGGAGACCCAGTACTTC. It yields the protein CASSLGQGARETQYF.

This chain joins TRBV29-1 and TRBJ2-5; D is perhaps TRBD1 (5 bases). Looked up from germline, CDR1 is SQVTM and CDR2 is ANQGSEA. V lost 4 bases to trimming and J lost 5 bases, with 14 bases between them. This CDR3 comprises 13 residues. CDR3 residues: CSVVGVARETQYF. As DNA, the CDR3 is TGCAGCGTTGTAGGGGTGGCCCGGGAGACCCAGTACTTC. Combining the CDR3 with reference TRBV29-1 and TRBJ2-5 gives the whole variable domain SAVISQKPSRDICQRGTSLTIQCQVDSQVTMMFWYRQQPGQSLTLIATANQGSEATYESGFVIDKFPISRPNLTFSTLTVSNMSPEDSSIYLCSVVGVARETQYFGPGTRLLVL.

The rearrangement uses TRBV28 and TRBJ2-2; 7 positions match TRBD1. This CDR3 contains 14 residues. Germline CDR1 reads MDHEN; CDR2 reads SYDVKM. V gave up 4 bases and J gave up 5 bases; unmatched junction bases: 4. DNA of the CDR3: TGTGCCAGCAGTTCCCAGGACAGGACCGGGGAGCTGTTTTTT. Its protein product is CASSSQDRTGELFF.

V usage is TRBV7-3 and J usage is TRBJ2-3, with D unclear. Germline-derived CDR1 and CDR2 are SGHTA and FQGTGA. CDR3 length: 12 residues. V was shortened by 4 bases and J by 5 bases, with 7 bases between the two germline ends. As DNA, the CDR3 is TGTGCCAGCAGCTCTTTGGAAGATACGCAGTATTTT. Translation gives CASSSLEDTQYF.

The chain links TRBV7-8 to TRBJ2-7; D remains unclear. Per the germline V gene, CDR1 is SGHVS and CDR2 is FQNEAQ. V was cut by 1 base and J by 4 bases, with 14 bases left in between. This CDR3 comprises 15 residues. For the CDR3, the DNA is TGTGCCAGCAGCTTAGGTCCCAGCCCTCAGTACGAGCAGTACTTC. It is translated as CASSLGPSPQYEQYF. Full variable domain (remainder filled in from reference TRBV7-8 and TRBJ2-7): GAGVSQSPRYKVAKRGQDVALRCDPISGHVSLFWYQQALGQGPEFLTYFQNEAQLDKSGLPSDRFFAERPEGSVSTLKIQRTQQEDSAVYLCASSLGPSPQYEQYFGPGTRLTVT.

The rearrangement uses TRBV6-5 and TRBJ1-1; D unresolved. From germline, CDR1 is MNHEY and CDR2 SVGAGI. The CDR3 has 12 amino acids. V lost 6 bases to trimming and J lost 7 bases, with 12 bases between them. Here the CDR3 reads CASREPQIEAFF. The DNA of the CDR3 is TGTGCCAGCAGGGAACCGCAGATTGAAGCTTTCTTT.

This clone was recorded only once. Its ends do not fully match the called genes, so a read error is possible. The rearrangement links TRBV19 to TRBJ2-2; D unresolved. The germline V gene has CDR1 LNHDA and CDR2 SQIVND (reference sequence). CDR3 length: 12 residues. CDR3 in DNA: TGTGCCAGCAGTAGAGGAACCGGGGAGCTGTTTTTT. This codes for CASSRGTGELFF. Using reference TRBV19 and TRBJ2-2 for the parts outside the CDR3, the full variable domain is DGGITQSPKYLFRKEGQNVTLSCEQNLNHDAMYWYRQDPGQGLRLIYYSQIVNDFQKGDIAEGYSVSREKKESFPLTVTSAQKNPTAFYLCASSRGTGELFFGEGSRLTVL.

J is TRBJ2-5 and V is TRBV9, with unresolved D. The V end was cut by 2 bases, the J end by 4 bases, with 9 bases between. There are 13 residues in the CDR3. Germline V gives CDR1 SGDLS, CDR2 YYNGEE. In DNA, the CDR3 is TGTGCCAGCAGCGTTAGTCTCGCAGAGACCCAGTACTTC. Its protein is CASSVSLAETQYF.

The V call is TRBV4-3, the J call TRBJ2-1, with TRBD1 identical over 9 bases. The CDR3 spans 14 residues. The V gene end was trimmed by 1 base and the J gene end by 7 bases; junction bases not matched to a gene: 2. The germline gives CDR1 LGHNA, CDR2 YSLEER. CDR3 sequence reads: CASSQADRGNEQFF. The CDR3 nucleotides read TGCGCCAGCAGCCAAGCGGACAGGGGTAATGAGCAGTTCTTC.

Written as DNA, the CDR3 is TGTGCCAGCAACCCACTCGGCAGGCCGGTTAAAGCTTTCTTT. Translating it yields CASNPLGRPVKAFF. This rearrangement joins TRBV28 to TRBJ1-1; D gene uncertain. The CDR3 is made up of 14 amino acids. Germline values: CDR1 MDHEN, CDR2 SYDVKM. Trimming removed 7 bases at V and 9 bases at J, with 21 bases between.

The CDR3 protein is CASTGNEQYF. In DNA, the CDR3 is TGTGCCAGCACGGGAAACGAGCAGTACTTC. V gene TRBV6-1 combines with J gene TRBJ2-7; weak D call: TRBD2 (5 bases). V dropped 7 bases and J dropped 5 bases, with 6 bases sitting between them. The CDR3 has 10 residues. Germline CDR1 and CDR2: MNHNS and SASEGT.

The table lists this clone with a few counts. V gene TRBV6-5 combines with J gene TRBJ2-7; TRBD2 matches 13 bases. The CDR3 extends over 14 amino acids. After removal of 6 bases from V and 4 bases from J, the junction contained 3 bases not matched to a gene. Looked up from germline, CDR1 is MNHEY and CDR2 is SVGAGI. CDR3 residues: CASSQTSGRYEQYF. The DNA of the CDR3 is TGTGCCAGCAGCCAGACTAGCGGGAGGTACGAGCAGTACTTC.

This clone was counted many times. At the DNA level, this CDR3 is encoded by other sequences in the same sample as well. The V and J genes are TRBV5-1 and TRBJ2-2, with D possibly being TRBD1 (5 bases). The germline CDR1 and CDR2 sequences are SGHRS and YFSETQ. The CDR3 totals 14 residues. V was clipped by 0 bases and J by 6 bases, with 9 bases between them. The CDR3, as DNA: TGCGCCAGCAGCTTGGATAGCAGGGCCGGGGAGCTGTTTTTT. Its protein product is CASSLDSRAGELFF.

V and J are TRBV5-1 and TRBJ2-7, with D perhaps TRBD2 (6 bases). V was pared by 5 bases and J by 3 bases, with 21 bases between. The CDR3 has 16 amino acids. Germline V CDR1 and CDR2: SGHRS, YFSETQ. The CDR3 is CASRVSSTSTVYEQYF. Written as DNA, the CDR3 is TGCGCCAGCAGAGTAAGTAGTACTAGCACGGTCTACGAGCAGTACTTC.

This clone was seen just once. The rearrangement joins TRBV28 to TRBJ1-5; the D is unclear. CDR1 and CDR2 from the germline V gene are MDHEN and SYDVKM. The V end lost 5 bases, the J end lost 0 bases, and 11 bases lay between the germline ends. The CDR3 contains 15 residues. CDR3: CASSEDVYSNQPQHF. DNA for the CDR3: TGTGCCAGCAGTGAGGACGTCTATAGCAATCAGCCCCAGCATTTT.

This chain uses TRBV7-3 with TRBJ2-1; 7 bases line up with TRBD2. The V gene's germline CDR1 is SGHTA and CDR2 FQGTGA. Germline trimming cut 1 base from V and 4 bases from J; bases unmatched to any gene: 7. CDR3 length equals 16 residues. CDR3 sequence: CASSLNGLAEYNEQFF. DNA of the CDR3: TGTGCCAGCAGCTTAAATGGCCTAGCGGAATACAATGAGCAGTTCTTC.

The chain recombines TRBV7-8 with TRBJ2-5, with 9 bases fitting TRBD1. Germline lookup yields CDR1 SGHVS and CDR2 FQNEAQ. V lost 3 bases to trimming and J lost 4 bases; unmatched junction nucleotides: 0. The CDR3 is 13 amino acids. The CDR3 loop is CASSLTGGETQYF. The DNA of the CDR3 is TGTGCCAGCAGCTTGACAGGGGGAGAGACCCAGTACTTC.

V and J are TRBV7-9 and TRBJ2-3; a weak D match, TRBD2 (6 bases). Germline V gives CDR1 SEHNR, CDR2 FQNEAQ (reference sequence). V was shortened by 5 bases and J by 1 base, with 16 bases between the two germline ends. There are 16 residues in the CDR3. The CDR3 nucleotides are TGTGCCAGCAGCCATGAAGCGGGTGTAGGCACAGATACGCAGTATTTT. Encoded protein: CASSHEAGVGTDTQYF.

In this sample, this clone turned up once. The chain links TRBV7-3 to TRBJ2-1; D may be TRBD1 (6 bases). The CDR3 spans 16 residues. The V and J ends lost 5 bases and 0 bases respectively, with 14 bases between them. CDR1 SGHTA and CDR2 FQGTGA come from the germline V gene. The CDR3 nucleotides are TGTGCCAGCAGCCCAAGGACAGTTAGCTCCTACAATGAGCAGTTCTTC. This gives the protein CASSPRTVSSYNEQFF.